The T cell receptor (beta chain) described here comes from a study of blood T cells in healthy people across ages. The authors ran a second PCR of roughly 6 to 12 cycles using a sample-barcoded 5' primer and a J-beta primer mix. A single record per CDR3 protein comes from TCRdb applying MiXCR to the 5' RACE reads. The sample has fewer than 800,000 distinct CDR3 sequences, approximately 31% seen once. Study-wide results and caveats: More naive CD4+ cells and higher diversity were found in long-lived than in aged donors.

From germline, CDR1 is SGHTA and CDR2 FQGNSA. V was shortened by 9 bases and J by 7 bases, with 31 bases between the two germline ends. The CDR3 extends over 17 amino acids. On this clonotype itself: The target antigen is unknown.

Healthy Caucasian individuals from Russia aged about 6 to 90 served as donors. Each donor gave 9.5 to 10 milliliters of peripheral blood. This clonotype was obtained from an elderly woman in good health. The rearrangement uses TRBV7-2 and TRBJ2-7, with D maybe TRBD1 (6 bases). Sequencing was performed on blood. This CDR3 reads CASSRDRRYGSYNEQYF. For the CDR3, the DNA is TGTGCCAGTAGCCGTGACAGGCGTTATGGATCCTACAATGAGCAGTACTTC.